The source of this T cell receptor beta chain is a study of blood T cell repertoires in COVID-19 (dated by TCRdb to 2020 to 2021). Regarding the complete study: Samples from collaborators originated in the United States, Italy and Spain and spanned both the acute and convalescent phases of COVID-19. The dataset comprised deeply sampled blood TCRbeta repertoires from subjects exposed to, actively infected with, or recovered from COVID-19. The prospective study material was composed of cDNA or gDNA derived from T cells, B-cell-depleted T cells, or PBMCs. Nearly every sample came with metadata listing a de-identified subject ID, COVID-19 status, age in years and sex. The samples were drawn from the first 160 participants of the ongoing ImmuneRACE study and from 1,254 subjects provided by 6 global collaborators. Where available, HLA class I and class II types were obtained from metadata supplied by the sample provider rather than from assay-based typing. A freely available public database, intended as a resource for researchers studying the immune response to SARS-CoV-2, is where the repertoires were released.

Study-wide findings and limitations: How much clinical and demographic metadata was included differed by source and by participant, and the metadata was provided uncurated.

Whole blood was collected in K2EDTA tubes by collaborating institutions according to the institutions' own protocols. For TCRbeta analysis, collaborators shipped samples as frozen whole blood, isolated PBMCs, or DNA extracted from either of those sample types. Relative to germline, V is 6 bases shorter and J is 4 bases shorter, with 13 bases between their ends. From cysteine to phenylalanine, the CDR3 is 14 amino acids long. The only DNA kept is the CDR3, 42 bases in frame from the first base. CDR1 and CDR2 are drawn from the germline V gene: SGHRS, YFSETQ. TCRbeta CDR3 regions were amplified from genomic DNA by means of the immunoSEQ Assay, a bias-controlled multiplex PCR. In the paper's pipeline: The number of nucleated cells in each sample was estimated from the amplification of reference gene primers within the assay. Sequence reads were collapsed and filtered to measure the absolute abundance of every unique TCRbeta CDR3 rearrangement. For each sample, productive Simpson clonality was calculated as the square root of Simpson's diversity index over productive rearrangements. As stored in TCRdb, this immuneACCESS dataset retains in-frame rearrangements with V and J assigned. A fraction of the clones does not appear; measured against another copy, unresolved V genes explain less than half of the discrepancy, and the remainder lacks a known reason. That table supplies the V and J calls and clone size; D and trimming were determined from the DNA. The sample table holds 130,000 or so clones, of which under 90% were seen once. The top ten constitute around 4.2% of the sample.

Points on this clone: Its target antigen remains unknown. Base qualities are not recorded, but no much larger clone differs from it by a single base.

The sequenced sample was peripheral blood. This receptor was obtained from a man aged 60 to 75 with acute or convalescent COVID-19. The receptor chain draws on TRBV5-1 and TRBJ2-2, with TRBD1 as a weak D call on 7 bases. The CDR3 sequence is CASNPGGLTGELFF. The nucleotide sequence is given as TGCGCCAGCAACCCAGGGGGGCTCACCGGGGAGCTGTTTTTT.